The source of this TCR beta chain is a study of beta chain features in type 1 diabetes. This clone was counted a few times. The antigen is undetermined. Reverse transcribing all isolated RNA meant expressed TCRB transcripts were sequenced. Profiled with immunoSEQ multiplex PCR; TCRdb holds only in-frame clones, not every one. Of about 150,000 clones in the sample, about a tenth were seen once. Study results and limitations: For patients and controls alike, PCR might favor shorter templates to the same degree. The naive, central memory and Treg TCRB repertoires of patients appeared to be more similar to one another than those of healthy donors. Reduced insertions and increased deletions marked VDJ junctions in type 1 diabetes patients. People with Type 1 diabetes carried modestly yet significantly shorter TCRB CDR3s in all four CD4+ subsets.

Sequenced input: central memory CD4+ T cells from blood. The source of this sequence is a young man with type 1 diabetes.

CDR3 nucleotides: TGTGCCAGCAGTTCCGACGACTCCCTGGCAGTCAATGAGCAGTTCTTC. It specifies CASSSDDSLAVNEQFF. The V gene is TRBV6-5, the J gene TRBJ2-1; D unresolved. Germline V gives CDR1 MNHEY, CDR2 SVGAGI. V lost 4 bases, J lost 6 bases, and 19 bases lay in between. The CDR3 is 16 amino acids.